Each of the 3 T cell receptor beta chains below was sequenced from the same sample in a study of T cells in Graves' hyperthyroidism and ophthalmopathy. Amplification of TCR beta CDR3 regions was performed using RNA transcripts as template. In the first-round RT-PCR of the TCR CDR3, the HTBI primer set was used. TCRdb re-analysed the multiplex PCR reads in MiXCR, keeping a single row per CDR3 protein. The table includes 300,000 to 500,000 distinct CDR3 sequences, around 15% detected once. Specimen: blood. These TCRs come from a man in his fifties with Graves' ophthalmopathy.

The chain employs TRBV11-2 and TRBJ2-5; D remains ambiguous. The CDR3 length is 16 residues. Germline CDR1 SGHAT, CDR2 FQNNGV. Trimming removed 1 base from V and 1 base from J, with 13 bases in between. The CDR3 protein is CASSLVSGGFQETQYF. The DNA for the CDR3 is TGTGCCAGCAGCTTAGTTTCGGGCGGATTCCAAGAGACCCAGTACTTC.

The chain recombines TRBV29-1 with TRBJ2-3, with D perhaps being TRBD1 or TRBD2 (6 bases each). This CDR3 region has 15 residues. Germline V gene lookup returns CDR1 SQVTM and CDR2 ANQGSEA. Trimming took 5 bases from V and 0 from J, leaving 15 bases between them. The CDR3 DNA reads as TGCAGCGTTCGGAGGGGGACACCTAGCACAGATACGCAGTATTTT. Residues: CSVRRGTPSTDTQYF.

The V and J genes are TRBV20-1 and TRBJ1-1; D might be TRBD1 (5 bases). Germline values: CDR1 DFQATT, CDR2 SNEGSKA (reference sequence). The germline V and J ends were trimmed by 3 bases and 2 bases, with 13 bases remaining between them. CDR3 length: 14 residues. CDR3 sequence: CSARKGGGNTEAFF. The CDR3 bases are TGCAGTGCTAGGAAGGGTGGGGGTAACACTGAAGCTTTCTTT.